These 28 T cell receptor beta chains share one sample of origin, sequenced in a study of cytomegalovirus exposure and HLA in healthy donors. The PCR made use of 60 Vbeta and 13 Jbeta primers. The table came from immunoSEQ multiplex PCR; TCRdb's copy has only in-frame clones and leaves some out. The sample shows around 150,000 clones, about 83% of them seen only once. Sequences were obtained from PBMCs. These receptors originate from a woman under 40 in good health and CMV-seronegative.

This clone was found a few times. The chain employs TRBV6-6 and TRBJ2-1, with 11 bases aligning to TRBD2. V lost 6 bases and J lost 7; bases outside the gene matches: 5. The CDR3 is 14 residues long. The germline V gene has CDR1 MNHNY and CDR2 SVGAGI (reference sequence). DNA for the CDR3: TGTGCCAGCAGCGGTAGCGGGAGGGGTAATGAGCAGTTCTTC. This encodes CASSGSGRGNEQFF.

The chain employs TRBV9 and TRBJ2-1, with 8 positions matching TRBD2. V trimming: 4 bases; J trimming: 5 bases; junction bases outside the gene matches: 8. Germline loops: CDR1 SGDLS, CDR2 YYNGEE. This CDR3 is built from 15 residues. CDR3 sequence: CASSPMSGSNNEQFF. CDR3 bases: TGTGCCAGCAGCCCCATGAGCGGGAGCAACAATGAGCAGTTCTTC.

The V call is TRBV4-1, the J call TRBJ2-3; possible D gene TRBD2, 5 bases. V dropped 3 bases and J dropped 4 bases, with 11 bases sitting between them. CDR3 length: 14 residues. The germline V gene encodes CDR1 MGHRA and CDR2 YSYEKL. For the CDR3, the DNA is TGCGCCAGCAGCCAGGGCAAACTAGCAGATACGCAGTATTTT. Translation gives CASSQGKLADTQYF.

The rearrangement uses TRBV18 and TRBJ2-5; 8 bases are a match to TRBD2. The CDR3 covers 13 residues. Germline V gene sequence: CDR1 KGHSH, CDR2 LQKENI. V gave up 3 bases and J gave up 5 bases; unmatched junction bases: 2. For the CDR3, the DNA is TGTGCCAGCTCACCCCGGGAGGGGGAGACCCAGTACTTC. Translation: CASSPREGETQYF.

As concerns this clone: Relative to the germline gene, one junction end is altered; a read error may explain this. The CDR3: CASREGTGGAGYGYTF. The CDR3 coding sequence is TGTGCCAGCAGGGAAGGGACAGGGGGCGCCGGCTATGGCTACACCTTC. V is TRBV2 and J is TRBJ1-2; 12 nucleotides line up with TRBD1. Germline lookup yields CDR1 SNHLY and CDR2 FYNNEI. The CDR3 loop spans 16 amino acids.

J is TRBJ2-5 and V is TRBV5-4; TRBD2 agrees at 11 bases. The CDR3 contains 18 residues. J gave up 1 base and V 0 bases, and 8 bases lay outside the gene matches. Germline V gives CDR1 SGHNT, CDR2 YYREEE (reference sequence). CDR3 sequence reads: CASSLAPSGGSVQETQYF. The CDR3 DNA follows: TGTGCCAGCAGCTTGGCCCCTAGCGGGGGGTCCGTCCAAGAGACCCAGTACTTC.

The chain combines TRBV10-1 with TRBJ2-2; 7 bases fit TRBD1. CDR1 is WNHNN and CDR2 is SYGVQD in the germline V gene (reference sequence). The length of the CDR3 is 17 residues. Trimming took 3 bases from V and 0 from J; bases not matched to a gene: 7. In DNA form, the CDR3 reads TGCGCCAGCAGTGAAAACAGGGGTATTCCGAACACCGGGGAGCTGTTTTTT. It encodes CASSENRGIPNTGELFF.

The chain joins TRBV7-2 to TRBJ2-3; tentative D call: TRBD1 (5 bases). The V and J ends lost 3 bases and 2 bases respectively, with 9 bases between them. This CDR3 spans 14 amino acids. Germline CDR1 is SGHTA and CDR2 is FQGNSA. The CDR3 nucleotides are TGTGCCAGCAGCTTCAGGGCGAACACAGATACGCAGTATTTT. Amino acids: CASSFRANTDTQYF. Combining the CDR3 with reference TRBV7-2 and TRBJ2-3 gives the whole variable domain GAGVSQSPSNKVTEKGKDVELRCDPISGHTALYWYRQSLGQGLEFLIYFQGNSAPDKSGLPSDRFSAERTGGSVSTLTIQRTQQEDSAVYLCASSFRANTDTQYFGPGTRLTVL.

V gene TRBV19 combines with J gene TRBJ2-2; TRBD1 matches at 7 bases. V gave up 6 bases and J gave up 1 base; unmatched junction bases: 5. The germline CDR1 and CDR2 sequences are LNHDA and SQIVND (reference sequence). This CDR3 is 15 amino acids long. The CDR3 nucleotides are TGTGCCAGTAGGAAAGACAGGGTGAACACCGGGGAGCTGTTTTTT. As protein: CASRKDRVNTGELFF.

The V call is TRBV28, the J call TRBJ2-1; unclear D gene. In germline, CDR1 is MDHEN, CDR2 SYDVKM. CDR3 length equals 13 residues. V was pared by 8 bases and J by 8 bases, with 16 bases between. DNA of the CDR3: TGTGCCAGCTCCTCACTTTATAGTGATGAGCAGTTCTTC. It codes for CASSSLYSDEQFF.

This chain links TRBV6-1 with TRBJ2-1; 9 bases are a match to TRBD2. V lost 9 bases and J lost 6; bases outside the gene matches: 9. The CDR3 covers 14 residues. Germline-derived CDR1 and CDR2 are MNHNS and SASEGT. CDR3 nucleotide sequence: TGTGCCAGACTCGCGGGAGGGTCTGGCAATGAGCAGTTCTTC. It yields the protein CARLAGGSGNEQFF.

The chain is built from TRBV6-4 and TRBJ1-5; TRBD1 aligns across 7 bases. The V gene end was trimmed by 6 bases and the J gene end by 7 bases; junction bases not matched to a gene: 12. There are 15 residues in the CDR3. Per germline, CDR1 MRHNA and CDR2 SNTAGT. The CDR3 DNA is TGTGCCAGCAGAGAGGGACAGTTCAAGCGGCAGCCCCAGCATTTT. The encoded protein is CASREGQFKRQPQHF.

The chain couples TRBV9 to TRBJ2-1; a weak D match, TRBD1 (5 bases). V lost 4 bases and J lost 8, with 7 bases in between. The CDR3 is 11 amino acids. The germline CDR1 and CDR2 sequences are SGDLS and YYNGEE. The CDR3 is CASSPGYEQFF. As DNA, the CDR3 is TGTGCCAGCAGCCCAGGGTATGAGCAGTTCTTC.

The chain has TRBV7-9 and TRBJ2-7; TRBD1 matches at 8 bases. CDR1 and CDR2 (germline): SEHNR, FQNEAQ (reference sequence). V shed 3 bases, J shed 5 bases, and the junction held 6 bases outside the gene matches. The CDR3 covers 14 residues. CDR3 in amino acids: CASSFRQGKNEQYF. Here the CDR3 DNA reads TGTGCCAGCAGCTTCCGACAGGGGAAGAACGAGCAGTACTTC.

The chain employs TRBV9 and TRBJ1-6, with D possibly being TRBD1 (5 bases). The CDR3 has 15 residues. Trimming left V 0 bases short and J 7 bases short, with 11 bases between. The germline V gene encodes CDR1 SGDLS and CDR2 YYNGEE. The chain's CDR3 is CASSVAAGSNSPLHF. CDR3 coding DNA: TGTGCCAGCAGCGTAGCGGCAGGGTCAAATTCACCCCTCCACTTT.

In its sample, this clone was seen once. The J gene is TRBJ1-3, the V gene TRBV6-1, with D hard to call. The CDR3 runs 16 residues. Between the trimmed V and J ends, which lost 1 base and 4 bases, there was a span of 14 bases. CDR1 MNHNS and CDR2 SASEGT come from the germline V gene. This CDR3 reads CASSEGTSAVGNTIYF. The CDR3, as DNA: TGTGCCAGCAGTGAAGGGACTTCGGCTGTCGGAAACACCATATATTTT.

V is TRBV4-1 and J is TRBJ2-3; 7 bases are shared with TRBD1. J gave up 2 bases and V 4 bases, and 9 bases lay outside the gene matches. Germline V gene data show CDR1 as MGHRA and CDR2 as YSYEKL. The CDR3 totals 16 residues. The CDR3 protein is CASSPPGQTSTDTQYF. The CDR3 region has the DNA TGCGCCAGCAGCCCGCCGGGACAGACCTCCACAGATACGCAGTATTTT.

The chain has TRBV6-1 and TRBJ1-2, with TRBD1 identical over 11 bases. Unmatched junction bases numbered 6, after V lost 6 bases and J lost 6 bases. CDR1 and CDR2 (germline): MNHNS, SASEGT. The CDR3 spans 14 residues. This CDR3 reads CASRLRTGGDGYTF. The CDR3 DNA reads as TGTGCCAGCAGACTCAGGACAGGGGGCGATGGCTACACCTTC.

The chain recombines TRBV5-1 with TRBJ2-7; 8 nucleotides line up with TRBD1. The trim removed 4 bases at V and 3 bases at J, leaving 15 bases unmatched. This CDR3 region has 17 residues. The germline V gene has CDR1 SGHRS and CDR2 YFSETQ. The CDR3 DNA reads TGCGCCAGCAGCCTAAGGTCCTTGGGGACAGGTAGCTACGAGCAGTACTTC. Translation gives CASSLRSLGTGSYEQYF.

This rearrangement joins TRBV5-1 to TRBJ1-2, with TRBD1 identical over 11 bases. V lost 1 base and J lost 7; bases outside the gene matches: 9. The CDR3 has 16 amino acids. Germline lookup yields CDR1 SGHRS and CDR2 YFSETQ. The CDR3 sequence is CASSLSPDRGRSGYTF. In DNA form, the CDR3 reads TGCGCCAGCAGCTTGTCTCCGGACAGGGGGCGAAGTGGCTACACCTTC.

The gene calls are TRBV6-1 and TRBJ2-1; perhaps TRBD1 as D (5 bases). The V gene lost 6 bases and the J gene lost 8 bases, with 14 bases spanning the gap. CDR3 length: 13 residues. The germline gives CDR1 MNHNS, CDR2 SASEGT. The CDR3 DNA is TGTGCCAGCAGGCAGGGTAGGGTCGATGAGCAGTTCTTC. It translates to CASRQGRVDEQFF.

This clone was detected once. CDR3 nucleotides: TGTGCCAGCAGCTCCCAGGCCTCATATGGCTACACCTTC. As protein: CASSSQASYGYTF. The rearrangement joins TRBV7-2 to TRBJ1-2, with D uncertain. The CDR3 sequence is 13 residues long. Trimming stripped 4 bases from V and 5 bases from J, with 11 bases between. Germline V gives CDR1 SGHTA, CDR2 FQGNSA. The variable domain in full, completed from reference TRBV7-2 and TRBJ1-2, reads GAGVSQSPSNKVTEKGKDVELRCDPISGHTALYWYRQSLGQGLEFLIYFQGNSAPDKSGLPSDRFSAERTGGSVSTLTIQRTQQEDSAVYLCASSSQASYGYTFGSGTRLTVV.

The CDR3 region has the DNA TGCGCCAGCAGCCAAGGTCGGGACTCCTCCTACAATGAGCAGTTCTTC. Its translation is CASSQGRDSSYNEQFF. The V gene is TRBV4-3, the J gene TRBJ2-1; D possibly corresponds to TRBD2 (6 bases). Trimming pared 1 base from V and 0 bases from J, leaving 10 bases between. Germline CDR1 reads LGHNA; CDR2 reads YSLEER. This CDR3 comprises 16 residues.

The chain links TRBV29-1 to TRBJ2-5, with 8 positions matching TRBD2. CDR1 and CDR2 from the germline V gene are SQVTM and ANQGSEA. CDR3 length equals 12 residues. V was pared by 4 bases and J by 9 bases, with 7 bases of the junction left unmatched. The CDR3: CSVGPSGGAQYF. CDR3 sequence (DNA): TGCAGCGTTGGTCCGTCCGGGGGGGCCCAGTACTTC. Filled out from reference TRBV29-1 and TRBJ2-5, the complete variable domain reads SAVISQKPSRDICQRGTSLTIQCQVDSQVTMMFWYRQQPGQSLTLIATANQGSEATYESGFVIDKFPISRPNLTFSTLTVSNMSPEDSSIYLCSVGPSGGAQYFGPGTRLLVL.

This clone occurred many times. V usage is TRBV5-5 and J usage is TRBJ1-4; no reliable D call. CDR3 length: 15 amino acids. The V gene's germline CDR1 is SGHKS and CDR2 YYEKEE (reference sequence). Between the trimmed V and J ends, which lost 4 bases and 0 bases, there was a span of 10 bases. The CDR3 sequence: CASSPRTATNEKLFF. The CDR3, as DNA: TGTGCCAGCAGCCCTCGGACTGCAACTAATGAAAAACTGTTTTTT.

The chain couples TRBV2 to TRBJ1-6; the D gene is possibly TRBD1 (5 bases). The germline V gene encodes CDR1 SNHLY and CDR2 FYNNEI. The CDR3 covers 15 residues. V shed 6 bases and J shed 7 bases, with 16 bases lying between them. CDR3 amino acids: CASRAPGGVNSPLHF. DNA of the CDR3: TGTGCCAGCAGGGCCCCGGGGGGTGTCAATTCACCCCTCCACTTT.

The chain combines TRBV6-6 with TRBJ2-1; TRBD1 is a possible D gene (6 bases). Germline lookup yields CDR1 MNHNY and CDR2 SVGAGI (reference sequence). The ends were cut back, 5 bases at V and 4 bases at J, with 9 bases in the middle. The CDR3 contains 13 residues. CDR3 sequence (DNA): TGTGCCAGCAGTCGACAGGAATACAATGAGCAGTTCTTC. This sequence encodes CASSRQEYNEQFF.

This clone came up once. The genes are TRBV25-1 and TRBJ1-2; no definite D call. The ends were cut back, 2 bases at V and 4 bases at J, with 11 bases in the middle. This CDR3 has 14 residues. Germline assignment: CDR1 MGHDK and CDR2 SYGVNS. The CDR3 nucleotides are TGTGCCAGCAGTGAACGACCGGAGATCTATGGCTACACCTTC. It yields the protein CASSERPEIYGYTF.